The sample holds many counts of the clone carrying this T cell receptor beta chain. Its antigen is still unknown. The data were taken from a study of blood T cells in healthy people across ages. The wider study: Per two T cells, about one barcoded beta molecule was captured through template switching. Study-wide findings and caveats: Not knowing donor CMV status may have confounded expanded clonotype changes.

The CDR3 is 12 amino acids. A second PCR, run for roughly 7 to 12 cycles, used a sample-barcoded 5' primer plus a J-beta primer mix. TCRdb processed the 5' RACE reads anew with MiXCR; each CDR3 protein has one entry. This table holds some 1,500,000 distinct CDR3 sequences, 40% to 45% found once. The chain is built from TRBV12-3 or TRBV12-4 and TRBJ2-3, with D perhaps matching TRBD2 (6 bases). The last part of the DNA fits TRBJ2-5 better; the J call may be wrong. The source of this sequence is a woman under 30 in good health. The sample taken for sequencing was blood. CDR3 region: CASSPGTGTQYF. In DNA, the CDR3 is TGTGCCAGCAGTCCCGGGACTGGAACCCAGTACTTC.